This T cell receptor beta chain comes out of a study of response to subunit inactivated influenza vaccine. To note about this clonotype: Antigen: not known.

A single record per CDR3 protein comes from TCRdb applying MiXCR to the RT-PCR reads. This table holds about 500,000 distinct CDR3 sequences, more than 15% found once. The trim removed 6 bases at V and 1 base at J, leaving 4 bases unmatched. The CDR3 has 13 amino acids. Per the germline V gene, CDR1 is DFQATT and CDR2 is SNEGSKA (reference sequence). Study-level findings and limits: Authors suggested that a seasonal influenza vaccination recruits few new T cells each time.

The TCR originated in a man between 50 and 69 years old who received an inactivated influenza vaccine. Source: CD4+ T cells sorted from PBMCs, taken roughly 24 months after vaccination. The V call is TRBV20-1, the J call TRBJ2-5, with 8 bases aligning to TRBD1. CDR3 coding DNA: TGCAGTGCGGTTGGACAGGGCCAAGAGACCCAGTACTTC. Translating it yields CSAVGQGQETQYF.